The 10 T cell receptor beta chains below all came from one sample that was sequenced in a study of T cells in Graves' hyperthyroidism and ophthalmopathy (dated by TCRdb to about 2019). Libraries were constructed by multiplex PCR. Sequenced on an Illumina HiSeq 2000. TCR beta CDR3 regions were amplified from RNA transcripts. For the first round of RT-PCR on the TCR CDR3, the HTBI primer set was used together with the Qiagen OneStep RT-PCR kit. The public reads were reanalyzed by TCRdb: fastp trimming at Q25, MiXCR alignment, in-frame beta chains only. Each entry is one CDR3 protein sequence, shown with its most common DNA and genes. Within this sample are nearly 600,000 distinct CDR3 sequences, with 12% to 15% of them counted one time only. The ten largest clones take up 7.1% of the sample. The source material was blood. Source of these receptors: a woman under 30 with Graves' ophthalmopathy.

This clonotype was seen at least ten times. This chain links TRBV28 with TRBJ2-2, with D unclear. The CDR3 runs to 14 residues. Trimming pared 5 bases from V and 0 bases from J, leaving 7 bases between. The V gene's germline CDR1 is MDHEN and CDR2 SYDVKM. The DNA for the CDR3 is TGTGCCAGCAGTAGTGCTTCGAACACCGGGGAGCTGTTTTTT. This translates into CASSSASNTGELFF.

This clonotype was recorded many times. The chain links TRBV7-8 to TRBJ1-2; perhaps TRBD1 as D (6 bases). Looked up from germline, CDR1 is SGHVS and CDR2 is FQNEAQ. V lost 8 bases and J lost 5, with 18 bases in between. This CDR3 contains 14 residues. The CDR3 loop is CASLDPGQLYGYTF. CDR3 sequence (DNA): TGTGCCAGCCTCGACCCGGGACAACTATATGGCTACACCTTC.

This clonotype was picked up many times. This chain connects TRBV7-8 to TRBJ1-5; no clear D. This CDR3 region has 13 residues. The V and J ends lost 3 bases and 4 bases respectively, with 7 bases between them. Germline values: CDR1 SGHVS, CDR2 FQNEAQ. The CDR3 region is CASSFPGNQPQHF. As DNA, the CDR3 is TGTGCCAGCAGCTTTCCGGGGAATCAGCCCCAGCATTTT.

In this sample, this clonotype turned up many times. The genes are TRBV29-1 and TRBJ1-2, with 7 bases fitting TRBD1. The CDR3 is 15 residues long. Unmatched junction bases numbered 13, after V lost 5 bases and J lost 4 bases. Germline V gene lookup returns CDR1 SQVTM and CDR2 ANQGSEA. The CDR3 region is CSVSGGLIDGYGYTF. The CDR3 DNA is TGCAGCGTTTCAGGGGGATTAATTGATGGCTATGGCTACACCTTC.

This clonotype was counted ten times or more. The rearrangement links TRBV11-3 to TRBJ1-1; perhaps TRBD1 as D (5 bases). V dropped 5 bases and J dropped 7 bases, with 11 bases sitting between them. Germline-derived CDR1 and CDR2 are SGHNT and YENEEA. The CDR3 contains 12 residues. The CDR3 sequence: CASSPDRNEAFF. Written as DNA, the CDR3 is TGTGCCAGCAGCCCAGACAGAAATGAAGCTTTCTTT.

This clonotype was seen at least ten times. The chain links TRBV7-2 to TRBJ1-5; D is perhaps TRBD1 (5 bases). V was clipped by 5 bases and J by 6 bases, with 14 bases between them. Per the germline V gene, CDR1 is SGHTA and CDR2 is FQGNSA. CDR3 length: 14 residues. Written as DNA, the CDR3 is TGTGCCAGCAGCCTCCCGACAGTTGGTCAGCCCCAGCATTTT. This sequence encodes CASSLPTVGQPQHF.

This clonotype has a count of ten or more. V is TRBV7-2 and J is TRBJ2-7; 7 bases line up with TRBD2. The CDR3 extends over 17 amino acids. Germline loops: CDR1 SGHTA, CDR2 FQGNSA. The J segment lost 2 bases and the V segment lost 7 bases, leaving 17 bases of the junction unmatched. The CDR3 region is CASNPFLREGRAYEQYF. The CDR3 DNA sequence: TGTGCCAGCAACCCTTTCCTCAGGGAGGGTAGAGCCTACGAGCAGTACTTC.

This clonotype was seen repeatedly, ten times or more. The CDR3 DNA reads as TGTGCCAGCTCACCCTCAGGGGGCCATTACGAGCAGTACTTC. Its protein product is CASSPSGGHYEQYF. V is TRBV18 and J is TRBJ2-7, with 8 bases that match TRBD1. The junction had 5 bases not matched to a gene; V was cut back by 3 bases and J by 4 bases. This CDR3 comprises 14 residues. CDR1 and CDR2 from the germline V gene are KGHSH and LQKENI.

For this clonotype: Possible read error: a much larger clone is one base away. This chain uses TRBV20-1 with TRBJ1-5; D perhaps matches TRBD1 (5 bases). The CDR3 is made up of 14 amino acids. Germline values: CDR1 DFQATT, CDR2 SNEGSKA (reference sequence). CDR3 in DNA: TGCAGTGCTAGAGCGGCCAGGGTTGATCAGCGCCAGCATTTT. It translates to CSARAARVDQRQHF.

In its sample, this clonotype was seen many times. The gene calls are TRBV28 and TRBJ2-7; D is possibly TRBD1 (7 bases). The CDR3 covers 14 residues. Germline V CDR1 and CDR2: MDHEN, SYDVKM. With 8 bases removed from V and 4 bases from J, the gap between germline ends came to 18 bases. CDR3 loop: CASEGAGQTYEQYF. The CDR3 nucleotides are TGTGCCAGCGAAGGTGCGGGACAGACTTACGAGCAGTACTTC.